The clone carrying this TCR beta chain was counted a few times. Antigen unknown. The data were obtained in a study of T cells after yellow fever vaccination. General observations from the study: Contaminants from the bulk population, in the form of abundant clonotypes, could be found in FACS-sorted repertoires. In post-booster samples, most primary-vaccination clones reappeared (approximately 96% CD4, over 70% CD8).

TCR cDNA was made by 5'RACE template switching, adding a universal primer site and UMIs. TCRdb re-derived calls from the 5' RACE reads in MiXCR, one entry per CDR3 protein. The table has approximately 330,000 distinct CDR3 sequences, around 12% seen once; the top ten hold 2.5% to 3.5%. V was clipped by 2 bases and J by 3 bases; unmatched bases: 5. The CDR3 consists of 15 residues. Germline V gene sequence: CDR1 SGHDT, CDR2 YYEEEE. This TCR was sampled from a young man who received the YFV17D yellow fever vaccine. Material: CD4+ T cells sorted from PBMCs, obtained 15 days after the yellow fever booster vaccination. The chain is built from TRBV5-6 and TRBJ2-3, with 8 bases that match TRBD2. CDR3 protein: CASSFRIAGTDTQYF. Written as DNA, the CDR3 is TGTGCCAGCAGCTTTCGAATAGCGGGGACAGATACGCAGTATTTT.